The T cell receptor beta chain described here comes from a study of early T cells in non-severe SARS-CoV-2 infection (dated by TCRdb to about 2021). Background on the whole study: Because TCR sequencing was done on bulk RNA from unsorted whole blood, the alpha and beta chains could not be paired.

The study was a case-control design nested within a healthcare worker cohort in London, UK, with weekly nasopharyngeal swab PCR tests and blood sampling. Healthcare workers were recruited during the week of the UK lockdown, between 23 and 31 March 2020, and followed weekly for up to about 15 weeks. Details on this clonotype: It lacks a known antigen. No base quality values were provided; no much bigger clone lies one nucleotide off.

Relative to germline, V is missing 8 bases and J is missing 2 bases, with 2 bases of the junction outside any gene match. In the germline V gene, CDR1 corresponds to ENHRY and CDR2 to SYGVKD. The CDR3, cysteine through phenylalanine, is 14 amino acids long. Just CDR3 DNA is preserved here, 42 bases in frame from base 1. The library was made by 5' RACE. The reads were generated on a NextSeq 500. To correct for sequencing error and PCR bias, the TCR library protocol tagged individual cDNA molecules with unique molecular identifiers. TCR alpha and beta chains were both sequenced, and the abundances of alpha and beta sequences in each sample were closely correlated with each other. Per the original workflow: Decombinator V4 was used to perform V gene, J gene and CDR3 annotation of TCR sequences. Expanded TCRs were defined as changing significantly between any two time points under a Poisson model with p below 0.0001. TCR abundances were normalised to the total number of TCRs sequenced per sample and expressed as counts per million. TRAV1-2 paired with TRAJ12, TRAJ20 or TRAJ33 defined MAIT TCRs, while TRAV10 paired with TRAJ18 defined iNKT TCRs. A search of VDJdb, accessed on 1 November 2021, was run for TCRs annotated to CMV, EBV and SARS-CoV-2, with TCRs annotated for multiple antigens excluded. TCRdb handled the public reads itself, with Q25 trimming in fastp and clone calling in MiXCR, and kept productive beta chains. Rows with a matching CDR3 protein are joined into one entry that keeps the most common DNA and genes. TCRdb assigned the V and J calls; the authors' analysis was not used. Across this sample there are about 30,000 distinct CDR3 sequences, with approximately 4.8% seen only once. The ten most abundant clones make up approximately 11% of the sample.

The full study reports these points: Matching against VDJdb was skewed toward anti-spike CD8 responses, likely underestimated virus-specific expansions, and missed private and CD4 specificities.

The TCR was taken from an adult who was a healthcare worker with PCR-confirmed SARS-CoV-2 infection or an uninfected control (not recorded which). The sample was whole blood. This chain joins TRBV10-3 to TRBJ1-4; the central 10 bases match TRBD1. The sequence in DNA is TGTGCCATCGGGGGACAGGGGACTAATGAAAAACTGTTTTTT. The encoded protein is CAIGGQGTNEKLFF.